This entry lists 20 T cell receptor beta chains sequenced from one sample in a study of blood T cell repertoires in COVID-19. Measured with immunoSEQ multiplex PCR; TCRdb has only the in-frame clones, and not every one. The sample has 200,000 to 250,000 clones; roughly 91% are singletons. Sequences were obtained from PBMCs or T cells enriched from blood (not recorded which). All receptors derive from a man aged 30-40 years in a cohort exposed to, infected with or recovered from COVID-19 (not recorded which).

The chain couples TRBV5-1 to TRBJ1-6, with 9 bases that match TRBD1. In germline, CDR1 is SGHRS, CDR2 YFSETQ. V lost 5 bases and J lost 9; bases outside the gene matches: 9. This CDR3 has 15 amino acids. The CDR3 spells CASRETGGEGSPLHF. The CDR3 nucleotides read TGCGCCAGCAGGGAGACAGGGGGAGAAGGTTCACCCCTCCACTTT.

The chain links TRBV4-1 to TRBJ2-1, with D uncertain. The CDR3 loop spans 14 amino acids. Germline V gene lookup returns CDR1 MGHRA and CDR2 YSYEKL. The CDR3 DNA reads as TGCGCGGGTACAGCTGTAAGCTCCTACAATGAGCAGTTCTTC. This sequence encodes CAGTAVSSYNEQFF.

The genes are TRBV10-3 and TRBJ2-5; D not resolved. CDR3 length: 19 amino acids. V lost 0 bases to trimming and J lost 0 bases, with 20 bases between them. CDR1 ENHRY and CDR2 SYGVKD come from the germline V gene. This chain's CDR3 is CAISESPILLPTDQETQYF. For the CDR3, the DNA is TGTGCCATCAGTGAGTCCCCAATACTTCTTCCTACGGACCAAGAGACCCAGTACTTC.

V usage is TRBV7-2 and J usage is TRBJ1-2, with 9 bases aligning to TRBD1. With V trimmed by 5 bases and J by 6 bases, 7 bases remained unmatched. Germline loops: CDR1 SGHTA, CDR2 FQGNSA. This CDR3 contains 14 residues. The CDR3 DNA sequence: TGTGCCAGCAGCCCTGACAGGGGGAGGGATGGCTACACCTTC. Translation gives CASSPDRGRDGYTF.

The chain joins TRBV27 to TRBJ2-7; possibly TRBD1 for D (6 bases). The CDR3 spans 15 residues. The ends were cut back, 2 bases at V and 1 base at J, with 12 bases in the middle. From germline, CDR1 is MNHEY and CDR2 SMNVEV (reference sequence). This chain's CDR3 is CASSLGGQGSYEQYF. DNA for the CDR3: TGTGCCAGCAGTTTAGGGGGTCAGGGGTCCTACGAGCAGTACTTC.

V and J are TRBV29-1 and TRBJ2-7; D may be TRBD1 (7 bases). This CDR3 spans 16 amino acids. Germline V CDR1 and CDR2: SQVTM, ANQGSEA. The V end lost 1 base, the J end lost 7 bases, and 23 bases lay between the germline ends. DNA for the CDR3: TGCAGCGTTGAAGGCTTCAAGCAGGGGGGACGAGGGGAGCAGTACTTC. This translates into CSVEGFKQGGRGEQYF.

The chain carries TRBV27 and TRBJ1-2, with D maybe TRBD1 (5 bases). The CDR3 spans 15 residues. V was shortened by 4 bases and J by 2 bases, with 14 bases between the two germline ends. Germline V gives CDR1 MNHEY, CDR2 SMNVEV (reference sequence). The CDR3: CASSSVDRINYGYTF. CDR3 sequence (DNA): TGTGCCAGCAGTTCCGTAGACAGAATCAACTATGGCTACACCTTC.

The V gene is TRBV23-1, the J gene TRBJ1-3; D not resolved. TRBV23-1 is noted as an ORF with a role that remains uncertain. The CDR3 runs 14 residues. Trimming removed 3 bases at V and 5 bases at J, with 11 bases between. Here the CDR3 DNA reads TGCGCCAGCAGTCAGGGCGCAGTCCGAAACACCATATATTTT. Its protein product is CASSQGAVRNTIYF.

The rearrangement joins TRBV5-4 to TRBJ2-3; 9 bases line up with TRBD2. This CDR3 spans 19 amino acids. V dropped 3 bases and J dropped 3; count of bases not matched to a gene: 17. CDR1 is SGHNT, CDR2 YYREEE, per germline (reference sequence). CDR3 bases: TGTGCCAGCAGCTATATTTTAGGGAAAGGACTAGCGTCAACAGATACGCAGTATTTT. It encodes CASSYILGKGLASTDTQYF.

The chain couples TRBV3-1 (or the pseudogene TRBV3-2) to TRBJ2-1; D uncertain. CDR1 LGHDT and CDR2 YNNKEL come from the germline V gene (reference sequence). The CDR3 sequence is 14 residues long. Trimming stripped 2 bases from V and 5 bases from J, with 10 bases between. CDR3 bases: TGTGCCAGCAGCCAAATGGGCAACAACAATGAGCAGTTCTTC. It codes for CASSQMGNNNEQFF.

V gene TRBV14 combines with J gene TRBJ1-2, with D hard to call. V was trimmed by 0 bases and J by 6 bases, leaving 11 bases between them. Germline V lookup: CDR1 SGHDN, CDR2 FVKESK. There are 14 residues in the CDR3. This CDR3 is CASSQDTVADGYTF. In nucleotides, the CDR3 is TGTGCCAGCAGCCAAGACACGGTGGCGGATGGCTACACCTTC.

The chain uses TRBV5-1 and TRBJ2-5; 7 bases fit TRBD1. The CDR3 has 13 residues. Germline V gives CDR1 SGHRS, CDR2 YFSETQ. J gave up 2 bases and V 4 bases, and 2 bases lay outside the gene matches. CDR3 sequence (DNA): TGCGCCAGCAGCAGGACAGGTCAAGAGACCCAGTACTTC. This gives the protein CASSRTGQETQYF.

The chain uses TRBV7-9 and TRBJ1-1; a weak D match, TRBD1 (6 bases). This CDR3 has 15 amino acids. Per germline, CDR1 SEHNR and CDR2 FQNEAQ (reference sequence). With 4 bases removed from V and 1 base from J, the gap between germline ends came to 13 bases. The CDR3 sequence is CASSSPGTPNTEAFF. Written as DNA, the CDR3 is TGTGCCAGCAGCTCCCCCGGGACACCGAACACTGAAGCTTTCTTT.

The rearrangement joins TRBV4-2 to TRBJ2-5, with D maybe TRBD2 (7 bases). The V and J ends lost 6 bases and 4 bases respectively, with 15 bases between them. The CDR3 consists of 14 residues. Germline V gives CDR1 LGHNA, CDR2 YNFKEQ. The CDR3 here is CASSPRGAGETQYF. The CDR3 DNA reads TGTGCCAGCAGTCCCCGGGGGGCAGGAGAGACCCAGTACTTC.

The rearrangement joins TRBV14 to TRBJ1-2, with 7 positions matching TRBD1. Trimming removed 1 base from V and 3 bases from J; junction bases left unmatched: 2. CDR1 and CDR2 (germline): SGHDN, FVKESK. The CDR3 length is 14 residues. CDR3 loop: CASSQGQGDYGYTF. CDR3 DNA sequence: TGTGCCAGCAGCCAAGGACAGGGTGACTATGGCTACACCTTC.

The rearrangement uses TRBV9 and TRBJ1-4; D uncertain. The V gene lost 0 bases and the J gene lost 10 bases, with 13 bases spanning the gap. Germline CDR1 SGDLS, CDR2 YYNGEE. The CDR3 runs 14 residues. As DNA, the CDR3 is TGTGCCAGCAGCGTAGGAGGCCCGGGAGGAAAACTGTTTTTT. As protein: CASSVGGPGGKLFF. Supplemented by reference TRBV9 and TRBJ1-4, the full variable domain reads DSGVTQTPKHLITATGQRVTLRCSPRSGDLSVYWYQQSLDQGLQFLIQYYNGEERAKGNILERFSAQQFPDLHSELNLSSLELGDSALYFCASSVGGPGGKLFFGSGTQLSVL.

The table lists this clone with a count of one. J is TRBJ2-6 and V is TRBV9; the D is unclear. This CDR3 region has 15 residues. Germline V gives CDR1 SGDLS, CDR2 YYNGEE. V gave up 4 bases and J gave up 2 bases, with 10 bases separating them. The CDR3 here is CASSPTLPGANVLTF. CDR3 DNA sequence: TGTGCCAGCAGCCCGACTCTGCCTGGGGCCAACGTCCTGACTTTC.

The CDR3 DNA follows: TGTGCTAGTAGCCGGGACTCAAACACCGGGGAGCTGTTTTTT. Its protein is CASSRDSNTGELFF. This chain joins TRBV7-7 and TRBJ2-2, with a weak D call TRBD2 (6 bases). This CDR3 contains 14 residues. Per germline, CDR1 SSHAT and CDR2 FNYEAQ (reference sequence).

The rearrangement uses TRBV28 and TRBJ1-2; D not certain. Trimming removed 6 bases from V and 0 bases from J, with 8 bases in between. The CDR3 totals 13 residues. Germline CDR1 reads MDHEN; CDR2 reads SYDVKM. The CDR3 DNA reads as TGTGCCAGCAGACCGACACCTAACTATGGCTACACCTTC. This sequence encodes CASRPTPNYGYTF.

The chain carries TRBV7-9 and TRBJ2-2, with TRBD2 identical over 8 bases. Germline V gives CDR1 SEHNR, CDR2 FQNEAQ (reference sequence). The CDR3 is made up of 14 amino acids. V trimming: 6 bases; J trimming: 3 bases; junction bases outside the gene matches: 3. The CDR3 is CASRVREDTGELFF. CDR3 coding DNA: TGTGCCAGCAGAGTGCGGGAGGACACCGGGGAGCTGTTTTTT.